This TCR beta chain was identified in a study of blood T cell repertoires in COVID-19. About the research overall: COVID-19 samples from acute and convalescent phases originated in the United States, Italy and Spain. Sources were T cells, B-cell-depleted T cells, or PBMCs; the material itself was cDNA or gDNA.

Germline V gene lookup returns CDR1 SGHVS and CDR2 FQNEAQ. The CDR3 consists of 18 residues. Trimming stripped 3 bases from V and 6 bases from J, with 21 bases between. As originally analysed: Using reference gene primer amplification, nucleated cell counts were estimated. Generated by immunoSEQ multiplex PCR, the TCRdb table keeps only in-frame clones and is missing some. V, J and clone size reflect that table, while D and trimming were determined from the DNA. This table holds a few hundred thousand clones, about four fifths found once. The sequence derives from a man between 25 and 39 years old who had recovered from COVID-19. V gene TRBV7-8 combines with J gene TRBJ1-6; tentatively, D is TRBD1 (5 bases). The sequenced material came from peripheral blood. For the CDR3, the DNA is TGTGCCAGCAGCTTTCTTCGTTCTGGCTCAGGGCGTAATTCACCCCTCCACTTT. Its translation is CASSFLRSGSGRNSPLHF.